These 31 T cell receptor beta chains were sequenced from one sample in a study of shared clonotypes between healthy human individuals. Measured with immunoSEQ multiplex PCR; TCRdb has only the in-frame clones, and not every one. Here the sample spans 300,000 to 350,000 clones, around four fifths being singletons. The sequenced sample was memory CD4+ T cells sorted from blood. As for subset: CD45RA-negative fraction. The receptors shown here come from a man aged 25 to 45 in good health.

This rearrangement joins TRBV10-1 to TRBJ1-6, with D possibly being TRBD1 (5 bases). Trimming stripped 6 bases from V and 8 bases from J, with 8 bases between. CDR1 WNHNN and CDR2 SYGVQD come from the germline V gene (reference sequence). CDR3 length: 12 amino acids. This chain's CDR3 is CASRGDDSPLHF. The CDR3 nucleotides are TGCGCCAGCAGAGGGGATGATTCACCCCTCCACTTT.

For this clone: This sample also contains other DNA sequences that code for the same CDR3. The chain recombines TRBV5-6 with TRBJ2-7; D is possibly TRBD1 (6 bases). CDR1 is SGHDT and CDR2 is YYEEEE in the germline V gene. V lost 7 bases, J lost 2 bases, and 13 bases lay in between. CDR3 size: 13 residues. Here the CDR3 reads CASSSDRTYEQYF. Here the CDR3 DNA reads TGTGCCAGCTCGTCCGACAGGACCTACGAGCAGTACTTC.

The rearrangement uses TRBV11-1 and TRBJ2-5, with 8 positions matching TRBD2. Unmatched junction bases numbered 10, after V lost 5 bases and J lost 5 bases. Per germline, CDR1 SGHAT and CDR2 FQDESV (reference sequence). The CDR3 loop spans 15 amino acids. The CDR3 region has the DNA TGTGCCAGCAGCCGCTCTCCGGGAGGGGAGGAGACCCAGTACTTC. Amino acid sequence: CASSRSPGGEETQYF. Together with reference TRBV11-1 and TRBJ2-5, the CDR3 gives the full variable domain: EAEVAQSPRYKITEKSQAVAFWCDPISGHATLYWYRQILGQGPELLVQFQDESVVDDSQLPKDRFSAERLKGVDSTLKIQPAELGDSAMYLCASSRSPGGEETQYFGPGTRLLVL.

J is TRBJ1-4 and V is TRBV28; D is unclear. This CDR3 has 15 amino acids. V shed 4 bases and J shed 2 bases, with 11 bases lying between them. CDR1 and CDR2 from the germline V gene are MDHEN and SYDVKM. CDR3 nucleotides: TGTGCCAGCAGTTGGGCGGGCCCCACTAATGAAAAACTGTTTTTT. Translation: CASSWAGPTNEKLFF.

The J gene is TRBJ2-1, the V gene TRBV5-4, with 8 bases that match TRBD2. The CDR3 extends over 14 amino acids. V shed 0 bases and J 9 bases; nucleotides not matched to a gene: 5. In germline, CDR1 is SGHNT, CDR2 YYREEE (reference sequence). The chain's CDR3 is CASSLGQRESEQFF. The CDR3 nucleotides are TGTGCCAGCAGCTTGGGTCAGCGGGAGAGTGAGCAGTTCTTC.

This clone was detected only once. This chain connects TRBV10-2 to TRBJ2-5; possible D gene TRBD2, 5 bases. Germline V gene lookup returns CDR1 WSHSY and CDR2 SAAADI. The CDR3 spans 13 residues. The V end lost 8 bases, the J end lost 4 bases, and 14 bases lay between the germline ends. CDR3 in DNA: TGCGCCAGCCAGGACCCTGGGAGAGAGACCCAGTACTTC. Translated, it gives CASQDPGRETQYF.

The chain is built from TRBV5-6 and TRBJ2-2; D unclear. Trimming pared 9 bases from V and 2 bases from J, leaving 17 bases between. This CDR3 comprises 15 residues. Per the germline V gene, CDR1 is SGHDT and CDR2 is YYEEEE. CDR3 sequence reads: CATQSFSSNTGELFF. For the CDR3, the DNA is TGTGCCACCCAGAGTTTTTCAAGCAACACCGGGGAGCTGTTTTTT.

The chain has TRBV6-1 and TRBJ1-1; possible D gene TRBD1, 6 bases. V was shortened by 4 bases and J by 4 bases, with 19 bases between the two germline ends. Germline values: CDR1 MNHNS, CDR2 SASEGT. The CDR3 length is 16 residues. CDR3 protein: CASSASAGALSTEAFF. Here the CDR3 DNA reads TGTGCCAGCAGTGCCTCCGCAGGGGCCCTAAGCACTGAAGCTTTCTTT.

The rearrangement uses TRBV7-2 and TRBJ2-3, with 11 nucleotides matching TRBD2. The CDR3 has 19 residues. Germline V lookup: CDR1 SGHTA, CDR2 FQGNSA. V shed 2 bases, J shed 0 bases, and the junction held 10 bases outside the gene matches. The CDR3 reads CASSLLLAGGTRSTDTQYF. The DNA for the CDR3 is TGTGCCAGCAGCTTACTCCTAGCGGGAGGTACTCGCAGCACAGATACGCAGTATTTT.

CDR3 amino acids: CASRLAGGTDTQYF. The CDR3 region has the DNA TGTGCCAGCAGACTAGCGGGAGGCACAGATACGCAGTATTTT. The chain carries TRBV6-5 and TRBJ2-3; the match to TRBD2 covers 11 bases. After removal of 6 bases from V and 1 base from J, the junction contained 0 bases not matched to a gene. The CDR3 runs to 14 residues. Germline CDR1 MNHEY, CDR2 SVGAGI.

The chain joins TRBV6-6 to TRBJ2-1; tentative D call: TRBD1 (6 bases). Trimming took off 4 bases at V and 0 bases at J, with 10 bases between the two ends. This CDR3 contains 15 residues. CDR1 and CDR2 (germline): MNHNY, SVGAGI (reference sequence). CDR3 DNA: TGTGCCAGCAGTTCGCAGGGGAGCTCCTACAATGAGCAGTTCTTC. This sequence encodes CASSSQGSSYNEQFF.

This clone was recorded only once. CDR3 residues: CASSFRRQETQYF. The CDR3 DNA reads TGTGCCAGCAGTTTCCGGAGGCAAGAGACCCAGTACTTC. The chain links TRBV27 to TRBJ2-5; the D gene is possibly TRBD2 (5 bases). Trimming removed 3 bases at V and 2 bases at J, with 7 bases between. CDR1 is MNHEY and CDR2 is SMNVEV in the germline V gene (reference sequence). The CDR3 runs to 13 residues.

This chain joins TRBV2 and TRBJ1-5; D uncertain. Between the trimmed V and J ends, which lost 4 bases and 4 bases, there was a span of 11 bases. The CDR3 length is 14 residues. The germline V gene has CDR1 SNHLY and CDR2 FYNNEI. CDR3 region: CASSGGLGNQPQHF. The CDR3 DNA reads TGTGCCAGCAGTGGGGGTTTAGGGAATCAGCCCCAGCATTTT.

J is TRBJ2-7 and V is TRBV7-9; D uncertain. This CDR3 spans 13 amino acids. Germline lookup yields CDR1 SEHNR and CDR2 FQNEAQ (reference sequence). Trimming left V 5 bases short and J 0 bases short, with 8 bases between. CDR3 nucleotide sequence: TGTGCCAGCAGCCGGGCCGGCTCCTACGAGCAGTACTTC. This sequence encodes CASSRAGSYEQYF.

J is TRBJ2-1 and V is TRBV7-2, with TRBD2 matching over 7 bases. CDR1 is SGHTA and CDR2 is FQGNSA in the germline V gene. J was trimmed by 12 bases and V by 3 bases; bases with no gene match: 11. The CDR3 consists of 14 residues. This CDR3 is CASSFSSREIVQFF. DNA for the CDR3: TGTGCCAGCAGCTTTTCTTCGCGGGAGATCGTGCAGTTCTTC.

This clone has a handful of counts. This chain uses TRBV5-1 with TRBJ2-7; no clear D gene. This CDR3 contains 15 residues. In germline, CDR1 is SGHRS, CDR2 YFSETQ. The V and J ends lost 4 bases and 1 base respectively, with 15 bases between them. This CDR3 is CASSVTGLRSYEQYF. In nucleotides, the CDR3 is TGCGCCAGCAGCGTAACCGGGTTACGGTCCTACGAGCAGTACTTC.

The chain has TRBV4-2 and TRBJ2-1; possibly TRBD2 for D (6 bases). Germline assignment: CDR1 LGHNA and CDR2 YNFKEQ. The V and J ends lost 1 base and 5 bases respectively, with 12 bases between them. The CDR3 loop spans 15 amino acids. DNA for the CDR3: TGTGCCAGCAGCCAAGGGTTAATAGCGGACAATGAGCAGTTCTTC. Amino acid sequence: CASSQGLIADNEQFF.

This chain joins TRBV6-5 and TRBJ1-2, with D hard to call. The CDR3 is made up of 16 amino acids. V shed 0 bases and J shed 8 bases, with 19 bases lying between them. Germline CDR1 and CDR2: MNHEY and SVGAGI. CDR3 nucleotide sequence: TGTGCCAGCAGTTACTCCCCACCCCAGACCCGAAGGGGCTACACCTTC. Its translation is CASSYSPPQTRRGYTF.

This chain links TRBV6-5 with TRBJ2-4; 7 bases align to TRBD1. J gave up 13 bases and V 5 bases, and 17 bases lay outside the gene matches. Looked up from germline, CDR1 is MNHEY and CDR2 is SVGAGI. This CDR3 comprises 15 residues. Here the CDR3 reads CASSHGGTAVGNQYF. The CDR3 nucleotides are TGTGCCAGCAGTCACGGTGGGACAGCAGTCGGTAACCAGTACTTC.

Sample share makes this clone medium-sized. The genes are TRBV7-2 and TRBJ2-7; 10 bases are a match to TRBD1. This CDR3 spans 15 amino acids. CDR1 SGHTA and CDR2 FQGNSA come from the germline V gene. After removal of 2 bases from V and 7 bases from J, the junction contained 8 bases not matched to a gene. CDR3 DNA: TGTGCCAGCAGCTTAACCGGGACAGGGGTGTTAGAGCAGTACTTC. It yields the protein CASSLTGTGVLEQYF. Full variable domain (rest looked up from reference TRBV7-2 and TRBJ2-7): GAGVSQSPSNKVTEKGKDVELRCDPISGHTALYWYRQSLGQGLEFLIYFQGNSAPDKSGLPSDRFSAERTGGSVSTLTIQRTQQEDSAVYLCASSLTGTGVLEQYFGPGTRLTVT.

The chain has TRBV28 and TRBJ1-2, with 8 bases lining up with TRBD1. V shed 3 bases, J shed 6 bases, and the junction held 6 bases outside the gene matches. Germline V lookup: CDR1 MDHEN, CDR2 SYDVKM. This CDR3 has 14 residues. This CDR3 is CASSLRTGKDGYTF. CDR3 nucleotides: TGTGCCAGCAGTTTGAGGACAGGGAAGGATGGCTACACCTTC.

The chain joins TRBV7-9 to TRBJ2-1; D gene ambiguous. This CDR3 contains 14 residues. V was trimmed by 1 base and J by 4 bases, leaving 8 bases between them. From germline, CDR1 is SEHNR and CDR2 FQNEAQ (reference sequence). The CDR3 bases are TGTGCCAGCAGCTTAGAGGCAGAATACAATGAGCAGTTCTTC. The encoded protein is CASSLEAEYNEQFF.

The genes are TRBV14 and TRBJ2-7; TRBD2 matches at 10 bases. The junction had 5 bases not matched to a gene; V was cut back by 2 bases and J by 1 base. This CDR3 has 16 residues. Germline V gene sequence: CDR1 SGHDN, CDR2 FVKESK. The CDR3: CASSQPLAGASYEQYF. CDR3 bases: TGTGCCAGCAGCCAACCCCTAGCGGGAGCTTCCTACGAGCAGTACTTC.

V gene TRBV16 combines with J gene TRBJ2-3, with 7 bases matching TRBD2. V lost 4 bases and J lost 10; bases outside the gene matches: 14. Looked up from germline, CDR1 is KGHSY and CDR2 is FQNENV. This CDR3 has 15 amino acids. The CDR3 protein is CASSPGSGRERAQYF. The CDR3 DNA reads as TGTGCCAGCAGCCCGGGAAGCGGGCGGGAGCGCGCGCAGTATTTT.

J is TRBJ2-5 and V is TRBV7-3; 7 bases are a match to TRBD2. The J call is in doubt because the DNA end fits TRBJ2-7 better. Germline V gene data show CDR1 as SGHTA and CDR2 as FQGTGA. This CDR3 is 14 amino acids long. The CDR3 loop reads CASSPTSRSYEQYF. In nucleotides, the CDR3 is TGTGCCAGCAGCCCGACTAGCCGATCCTACGAGCAGTACTTC.

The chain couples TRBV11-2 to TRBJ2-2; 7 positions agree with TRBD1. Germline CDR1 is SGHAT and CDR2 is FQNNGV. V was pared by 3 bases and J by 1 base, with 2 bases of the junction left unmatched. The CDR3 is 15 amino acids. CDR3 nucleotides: TGTGCCAGCAGCTTTGGGACAGTGAACACCGGGGAGCTGTTTTTT. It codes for CASSFGTVNTGELFF.

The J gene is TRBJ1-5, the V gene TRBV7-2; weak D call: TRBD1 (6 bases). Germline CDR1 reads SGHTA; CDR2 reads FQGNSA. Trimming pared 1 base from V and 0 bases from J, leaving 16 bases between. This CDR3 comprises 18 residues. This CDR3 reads CASSLVRDWDNSNQPQHF. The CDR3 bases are TGTGCCAGCAGCTTAGTAAGGGATTGGGACAATAGCAATCAGCCCCAGCATTTT. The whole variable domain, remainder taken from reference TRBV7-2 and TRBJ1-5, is GAGVSQSPSNKVTEKGKDVELRCDPISGHTALYWYRQSLGQGLEFLIYFQGNSAPDKSGLPSDRFSAERTGGSVSTLTIQRTQQEDSAVYLCASSLVRDWDNSNQPQHFGDGTRLSIL.

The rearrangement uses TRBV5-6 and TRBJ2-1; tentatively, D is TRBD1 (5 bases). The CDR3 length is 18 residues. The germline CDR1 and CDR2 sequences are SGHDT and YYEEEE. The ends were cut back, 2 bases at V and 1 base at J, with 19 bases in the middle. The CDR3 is CASSFLDKGSISYNEQFF. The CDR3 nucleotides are TGTGCCAGCAGCTTTTTGGACAAGGGCTCAATATCCTACAATGAGCAGTTCTTC.

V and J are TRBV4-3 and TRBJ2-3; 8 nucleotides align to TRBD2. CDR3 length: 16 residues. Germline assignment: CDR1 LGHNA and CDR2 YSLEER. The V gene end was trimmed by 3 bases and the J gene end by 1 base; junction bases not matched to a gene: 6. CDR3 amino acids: CASSHEISGGTDTQYF. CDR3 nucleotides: TGCGCCAGCAGCCACGAAATTAGCGGGGGCACAGATACGCAGTATTTT.

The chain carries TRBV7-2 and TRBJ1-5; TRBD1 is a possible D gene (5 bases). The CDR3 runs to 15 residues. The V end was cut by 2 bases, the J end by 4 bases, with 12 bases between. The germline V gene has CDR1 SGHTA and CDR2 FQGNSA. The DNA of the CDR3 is TGTGCCAGCAGCTTAATGGGACTAGGTAATCAGCCCCAGCATTTT. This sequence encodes CASSLMGLGNQPQHF.

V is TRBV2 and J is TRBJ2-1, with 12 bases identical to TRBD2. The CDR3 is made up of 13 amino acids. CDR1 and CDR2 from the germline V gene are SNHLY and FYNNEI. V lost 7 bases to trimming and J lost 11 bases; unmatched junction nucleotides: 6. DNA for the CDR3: TGTGCCAGCAATCTAGCGGGAGGGGATAAGCAGTTCTTC. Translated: CASNLAGGDKQFF.